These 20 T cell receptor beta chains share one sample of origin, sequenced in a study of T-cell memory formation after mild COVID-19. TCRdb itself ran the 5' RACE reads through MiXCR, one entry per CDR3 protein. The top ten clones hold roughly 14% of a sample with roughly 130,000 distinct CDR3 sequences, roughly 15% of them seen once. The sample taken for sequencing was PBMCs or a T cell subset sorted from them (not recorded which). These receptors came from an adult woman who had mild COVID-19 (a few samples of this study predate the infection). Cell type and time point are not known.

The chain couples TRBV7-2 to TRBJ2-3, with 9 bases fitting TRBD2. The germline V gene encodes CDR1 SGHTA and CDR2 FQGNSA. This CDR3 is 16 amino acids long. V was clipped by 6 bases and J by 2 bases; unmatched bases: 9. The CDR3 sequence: CASRLRPSGTTDTQYF. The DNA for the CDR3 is TGTGCCAGCAGATTAAGGCCTAGCGGGACCACAGATACGCAGTATTTT.

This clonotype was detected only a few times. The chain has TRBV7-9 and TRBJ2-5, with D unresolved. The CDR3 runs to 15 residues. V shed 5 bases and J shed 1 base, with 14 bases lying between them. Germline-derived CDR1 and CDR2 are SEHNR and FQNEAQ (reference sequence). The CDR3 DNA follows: TGTGCCAGCAGCCAGTCTCTGGGGATCCAAGAGACCCAGTACTTC. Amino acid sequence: CASSQSLGIQETQYF.

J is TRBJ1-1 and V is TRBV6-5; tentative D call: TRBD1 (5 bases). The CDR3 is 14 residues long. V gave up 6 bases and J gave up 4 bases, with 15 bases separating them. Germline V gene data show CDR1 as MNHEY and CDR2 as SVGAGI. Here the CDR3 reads CASSPDWGGTEAFF. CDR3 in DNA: TGTGCCAGCAGCCCTGACTGGGGGGGCACTGAAGCTTTCTTT.

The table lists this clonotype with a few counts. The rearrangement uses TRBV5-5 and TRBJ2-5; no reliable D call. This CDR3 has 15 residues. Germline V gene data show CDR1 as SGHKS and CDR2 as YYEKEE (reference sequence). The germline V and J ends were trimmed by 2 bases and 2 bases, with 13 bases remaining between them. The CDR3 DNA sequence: TGTGCCAGCAGCTTCGTTCCCGCCGGACAAGAGACCCAGTACTTC. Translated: CASSFVPAGQETQYF. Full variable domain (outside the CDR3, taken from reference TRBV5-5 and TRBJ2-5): DAGVTQSPTHLIKTRGQQVTLRCSPISGHKSVSWYQQVLGQGPQFIFQYYEKEERGRGNFPDRFSARQFPNYSSELNVNALLLGDSALYLCASSFVPAGQETQYFGPGTRLLVL.

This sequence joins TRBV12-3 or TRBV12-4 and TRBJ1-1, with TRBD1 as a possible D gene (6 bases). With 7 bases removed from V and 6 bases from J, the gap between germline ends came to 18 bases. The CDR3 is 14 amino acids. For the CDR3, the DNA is TGTGCCAGCAAGAAGGGACAAGGGGGAGCTGAAGCTTTCTTT. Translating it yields CASKKGQGGAEAFF.

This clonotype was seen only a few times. DNA for the CDR3: TGTGCCAGCAGCCCTAGCGGGAAACTAAACACCGGGGAGCTGTTTTTT. It yields the protein CASSPSGKLNTGELFF. The rearrangement links TRBV11-2 to TRBJ2-2, with 9 positions matching TRBD2. J gave up 2 bases and V 5 bases, and 6 bases lay outside the gene matches. The length of the CDR3 is 16 residues. Germline V gives CDR1 SGHAT, CDR2 FQNNGV.

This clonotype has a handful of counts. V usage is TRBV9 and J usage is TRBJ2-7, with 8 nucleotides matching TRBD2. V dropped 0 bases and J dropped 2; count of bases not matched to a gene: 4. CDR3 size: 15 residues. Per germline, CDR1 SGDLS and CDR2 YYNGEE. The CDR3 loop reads CASSVGGGLTYEQYF. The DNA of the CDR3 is TGTGCCAGCAGCGTAGGCGGGGGGCTTACCTACGAGCAGTACTTC.

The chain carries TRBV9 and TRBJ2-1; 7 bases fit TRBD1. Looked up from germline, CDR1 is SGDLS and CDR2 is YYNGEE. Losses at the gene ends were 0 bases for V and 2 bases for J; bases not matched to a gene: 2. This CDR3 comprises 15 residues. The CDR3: CASSVGGGAYNEQFF. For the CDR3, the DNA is TGTGCCAGCAGCGTAGGAGGGGGCGCCTACAATGAGCAGTTCTTC.

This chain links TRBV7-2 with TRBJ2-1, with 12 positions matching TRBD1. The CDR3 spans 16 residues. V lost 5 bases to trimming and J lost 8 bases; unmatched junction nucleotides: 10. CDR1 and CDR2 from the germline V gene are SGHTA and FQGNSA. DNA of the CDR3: TGTGCCAGCAGCCGGAGGGGGGACAGGGGGCGCGATGAGCAGTTCTTC. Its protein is CASSRRGDRGRDEQFF.

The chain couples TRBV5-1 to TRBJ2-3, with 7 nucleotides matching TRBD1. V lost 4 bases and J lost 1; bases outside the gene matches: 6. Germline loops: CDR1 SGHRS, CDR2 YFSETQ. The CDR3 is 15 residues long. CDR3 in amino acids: CASSGTGARTDTQYF. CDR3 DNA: TGCGCCAGCAGCGGCACAGGGGCCCGCACAGATACGCAGTATTTT. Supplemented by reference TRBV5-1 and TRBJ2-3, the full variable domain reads KAGVTQTPRYLIKTRGQQVTLSCSPISGHRSVSWYQQTPGQGLQFLFEYFSETQRNKGNFPGRFSGRQFSNSRSEMNVSTLELGDSALYLCASSGTGARTDTQYFGPGTRLTVL.

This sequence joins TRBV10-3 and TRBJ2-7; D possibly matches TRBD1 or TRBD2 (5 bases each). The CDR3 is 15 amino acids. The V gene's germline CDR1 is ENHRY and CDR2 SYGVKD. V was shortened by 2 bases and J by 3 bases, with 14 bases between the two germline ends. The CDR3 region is CAISEAPGPLYEQYF. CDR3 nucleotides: TGTGCCATCAGTGAGGCCCCGGGACCCCTCTACGAGCAGTACTTC.

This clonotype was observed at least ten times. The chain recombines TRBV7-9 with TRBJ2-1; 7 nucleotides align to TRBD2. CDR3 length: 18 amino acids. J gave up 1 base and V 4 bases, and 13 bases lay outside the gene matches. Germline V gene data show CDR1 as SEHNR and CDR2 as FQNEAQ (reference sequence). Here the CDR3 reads CASSSMGGGPVSYNEQFF. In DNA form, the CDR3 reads TGTGCCAGCAGCTCCATGGGGGGAGGGCCGGTTTCCTACAATGAGCAGTTCTTC.

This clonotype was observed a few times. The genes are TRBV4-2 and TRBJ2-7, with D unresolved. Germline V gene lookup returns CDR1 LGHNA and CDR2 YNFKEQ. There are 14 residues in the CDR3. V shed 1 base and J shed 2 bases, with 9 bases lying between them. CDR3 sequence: CASSQVDATYEQYF. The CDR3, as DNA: TGTGCCAGCAGCCAAGTTGACGCAACCTACGAGCAGTACTTC.

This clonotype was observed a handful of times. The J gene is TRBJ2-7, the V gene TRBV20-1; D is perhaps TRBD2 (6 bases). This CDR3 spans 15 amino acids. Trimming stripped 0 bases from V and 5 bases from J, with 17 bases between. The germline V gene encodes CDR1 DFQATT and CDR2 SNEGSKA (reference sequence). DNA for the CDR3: TGCAGTGCTAGAGATATGGGGGGAGTCTGGGACGAGCAGTACTTC. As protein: CSARDMGGVWDEQYF.

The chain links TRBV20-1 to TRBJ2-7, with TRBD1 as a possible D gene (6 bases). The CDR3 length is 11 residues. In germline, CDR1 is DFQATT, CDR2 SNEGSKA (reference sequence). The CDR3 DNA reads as TGCAGCCTGAGACAGGCCTACGAGCAGTACTTC. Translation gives CSLRQAYEQYF.

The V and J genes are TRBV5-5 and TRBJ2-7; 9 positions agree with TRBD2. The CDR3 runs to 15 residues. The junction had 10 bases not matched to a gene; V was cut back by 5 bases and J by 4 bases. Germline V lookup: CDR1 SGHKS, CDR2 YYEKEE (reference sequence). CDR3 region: CASRLRTSESYEQYF. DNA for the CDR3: TGTGCCAGCAGGTTACGGACTAGCGAGTCGTACGAGCAGTACTTC.

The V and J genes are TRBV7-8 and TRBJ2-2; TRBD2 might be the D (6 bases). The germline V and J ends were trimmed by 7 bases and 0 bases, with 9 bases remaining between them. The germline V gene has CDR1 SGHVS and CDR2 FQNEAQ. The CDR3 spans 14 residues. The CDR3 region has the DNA TGTGCCAGCACCTCTAGCGCGAACACCGGGGAGCTGTTTTTT. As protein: CASTSSANTGELFF.

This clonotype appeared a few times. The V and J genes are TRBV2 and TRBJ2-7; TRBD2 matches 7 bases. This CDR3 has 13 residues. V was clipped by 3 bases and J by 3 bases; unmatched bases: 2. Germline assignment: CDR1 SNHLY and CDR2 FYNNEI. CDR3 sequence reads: CASSEERGYEQYF. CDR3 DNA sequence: TGTGCCAGCAGTGAGGAGCGGGGCTACGAGCAGTACTTC.

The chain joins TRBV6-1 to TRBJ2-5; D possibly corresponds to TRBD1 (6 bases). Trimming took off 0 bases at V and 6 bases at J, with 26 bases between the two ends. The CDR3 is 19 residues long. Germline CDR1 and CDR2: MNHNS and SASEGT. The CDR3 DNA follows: TGTGCCAGCAGTGAAGCGCTTCGCCTCCGGGACATCGGGCGGCAGACCCAGTACTTC. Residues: CASSEALRLRDIGRQTQYF.

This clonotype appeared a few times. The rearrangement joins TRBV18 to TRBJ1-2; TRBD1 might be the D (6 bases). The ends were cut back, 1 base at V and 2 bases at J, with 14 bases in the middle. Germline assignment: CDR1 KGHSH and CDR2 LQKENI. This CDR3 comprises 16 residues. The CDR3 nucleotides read TGTGCCAGCTCACCACTGGACAGTCCGGGGAACTATGGCTACACCTTC. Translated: CASSPLDSPGNYGYTF.